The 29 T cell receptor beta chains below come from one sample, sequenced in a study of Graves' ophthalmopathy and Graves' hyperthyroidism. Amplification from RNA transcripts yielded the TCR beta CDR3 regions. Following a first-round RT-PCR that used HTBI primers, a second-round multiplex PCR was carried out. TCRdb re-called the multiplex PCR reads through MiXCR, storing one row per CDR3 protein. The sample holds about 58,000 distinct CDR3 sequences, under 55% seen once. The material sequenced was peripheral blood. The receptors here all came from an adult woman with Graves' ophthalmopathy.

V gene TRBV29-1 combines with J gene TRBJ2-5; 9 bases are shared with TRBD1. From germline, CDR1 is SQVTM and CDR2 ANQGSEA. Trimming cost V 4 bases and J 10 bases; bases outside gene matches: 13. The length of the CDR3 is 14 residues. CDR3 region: CSVGTGASVGGQYF. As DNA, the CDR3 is TGCAGCGTTGGGACAGGGGCATCAGTGGGTGGCCAGTACTTC.

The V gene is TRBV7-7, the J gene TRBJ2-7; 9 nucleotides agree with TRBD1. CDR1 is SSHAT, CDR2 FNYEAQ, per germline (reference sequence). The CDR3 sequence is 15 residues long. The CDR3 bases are TGTGCTGCGCGGGACAGGGTAGGAGGACCCTACGAGCAGTACTTC. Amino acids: CAARDRVGGPYEQYF.

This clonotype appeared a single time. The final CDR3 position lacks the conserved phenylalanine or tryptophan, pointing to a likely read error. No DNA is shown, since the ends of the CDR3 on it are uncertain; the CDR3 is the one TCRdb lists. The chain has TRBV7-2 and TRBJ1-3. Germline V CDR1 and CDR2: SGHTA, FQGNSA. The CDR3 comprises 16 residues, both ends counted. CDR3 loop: CASSLAFGGARNTTYY.

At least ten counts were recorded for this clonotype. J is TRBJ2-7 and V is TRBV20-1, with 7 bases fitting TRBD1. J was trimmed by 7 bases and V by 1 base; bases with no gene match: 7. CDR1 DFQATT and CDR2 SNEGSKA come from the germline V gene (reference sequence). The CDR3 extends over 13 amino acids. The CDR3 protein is CSARVPRGWEQYF. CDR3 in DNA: TGCAGTGCTAGAGTCCCCAGGGGGTGGGAGCAGTACTTC.

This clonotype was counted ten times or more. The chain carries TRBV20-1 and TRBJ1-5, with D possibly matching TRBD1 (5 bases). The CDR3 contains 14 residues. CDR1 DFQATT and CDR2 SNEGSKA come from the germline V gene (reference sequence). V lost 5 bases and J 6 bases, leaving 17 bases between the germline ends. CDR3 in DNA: TGCAGTGCTCCGGGGGACCGTGAATCTCAGCCCCAGCATTTT. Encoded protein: CSAPGDRESQPQHF.

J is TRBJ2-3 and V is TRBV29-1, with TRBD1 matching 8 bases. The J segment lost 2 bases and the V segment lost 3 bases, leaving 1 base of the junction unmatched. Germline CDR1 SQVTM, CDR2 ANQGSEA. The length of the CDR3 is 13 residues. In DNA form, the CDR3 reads TGCAGCGTTGACAGGGGGCTCACAGATACGCAGTATTTT. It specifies CSVDRGLTDTQYF.

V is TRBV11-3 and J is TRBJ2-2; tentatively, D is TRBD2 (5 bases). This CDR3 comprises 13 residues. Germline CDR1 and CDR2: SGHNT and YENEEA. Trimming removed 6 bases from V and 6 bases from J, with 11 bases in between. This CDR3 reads CASSYRGSGELFF. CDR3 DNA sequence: TGTGCCAGCAGTTACCGGGGATCCGGGGAGCTGTTTTTT.

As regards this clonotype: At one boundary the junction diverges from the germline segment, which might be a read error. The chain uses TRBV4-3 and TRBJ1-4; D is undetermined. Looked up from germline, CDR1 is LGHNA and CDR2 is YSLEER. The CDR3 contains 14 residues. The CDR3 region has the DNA TGCGCCAGCAGCCAAGATGGGGAGGATGAAAAACTGCTTTTT. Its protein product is CASSQDGEDEKLLF.

CDR3 coding DNA: TGTGCCAGCTTAGAAACTAGCGGGAGCTACGAGCAGTACTTC. Its protein is CASLETSGSYEQYF. This chain links TRBV25-1 with TRBJ2-7; 11 bases map to TRBD2. The CDR3 contains 14 residues. Germline CDR1 and CDR2: MGHDK and SYGVNS. The V segment lost 8 bases and the J segment 3 bases; nucleotides outside the gene matches: 6.

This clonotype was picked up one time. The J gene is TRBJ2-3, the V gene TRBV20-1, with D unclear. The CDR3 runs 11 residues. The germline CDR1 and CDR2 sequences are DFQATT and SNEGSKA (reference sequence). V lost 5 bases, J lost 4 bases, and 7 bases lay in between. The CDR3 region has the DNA TGCAGTGCTTTTAGCCCAGATACGCAGTATTTT. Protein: CSAFSPDTQYF.

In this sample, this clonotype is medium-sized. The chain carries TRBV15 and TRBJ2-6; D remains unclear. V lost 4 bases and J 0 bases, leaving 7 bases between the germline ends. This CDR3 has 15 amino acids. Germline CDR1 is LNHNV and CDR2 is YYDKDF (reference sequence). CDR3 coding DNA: TGTGCCACCAGCACCCAGCGCTCTGGGGCCAACGTCCTGACTTTC. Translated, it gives CATSTQRSGANVLTF.

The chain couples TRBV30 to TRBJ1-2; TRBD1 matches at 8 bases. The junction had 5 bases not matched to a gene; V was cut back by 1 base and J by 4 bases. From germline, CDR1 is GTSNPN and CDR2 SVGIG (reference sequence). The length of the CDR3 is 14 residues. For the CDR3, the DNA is TGTGCCTGGAGTGCGGGCAGGGGGCCCTATGGCTACACCTTC. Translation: CAWSAGRGPYGYTF.

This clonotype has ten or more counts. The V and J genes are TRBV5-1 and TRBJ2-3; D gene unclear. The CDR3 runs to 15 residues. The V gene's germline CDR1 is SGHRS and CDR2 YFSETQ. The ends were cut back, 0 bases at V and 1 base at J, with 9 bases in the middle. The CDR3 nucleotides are TGCGCCAGCAGCTTGGTGGGCGGCCGCACAGATACGCAGTATTTT. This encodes CASSLVGGRTDTQYF.

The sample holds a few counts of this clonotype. Here the CDR3 reads CASSPGTGTTQRTDTQYF. The CDR3 nucleotides are TGTGCCAGCTCACCAGGGACAGGGACAACCCAACGCACAGATACGCAGTATTTT. The chain links TRBV2 to TRBJ2-3; 9 nucleotides line up with TRBD1. The CDR3 covers 18 residues. The germline V gene encodes CDR1 SNHLY and CDR2 FYNNEI. The trim removed 8 bases at V and 1 base at J, leaving 16 bases unmatched.

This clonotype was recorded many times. The CDR3 sequence: CASSPPRRSPLHF. The CDR3 DNA sequence: TGTGCCAGCTCACCACCTAGGCGGTCACCCCTCCACTTT. The gene calls are TRBV18 and TRBJ1-6; unclear D gene. The CDR3 is 13 residues long. The V gene lost 0 bases and the J gene lost 10 bases, with 7 bases spanning the gap. The germline V gene encodes CDR1 KGHSH and CDR2 LQKENI.

In DNA form, the CDR3 reads TGTGCCAGCAGGCACAGGGTCTACAATGAGCAGTTCTTC. This translates into CASRHRVYNEQFF. The V call is TRBV2, the J call TRBJ2-1; tentative D call: TRBD1 (6 bases). The CDR3 has 13 amino acids. Looked up from germline, CDR1 is SNHLY and CDR2 is FYNNEI. V dropped 6 bases and J dropped 3 bases, with 9 bases sitting between them.

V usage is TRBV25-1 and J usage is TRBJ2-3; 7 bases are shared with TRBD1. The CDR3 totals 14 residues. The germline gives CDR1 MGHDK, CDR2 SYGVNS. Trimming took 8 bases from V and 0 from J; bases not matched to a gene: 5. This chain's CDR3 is CASSGTESTDTQYF. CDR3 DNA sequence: TGTGCCAGCTCCGGGACAGAGAGCACAGATACGCAGTATTTT. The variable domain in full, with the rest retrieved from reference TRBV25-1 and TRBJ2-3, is EADIYQTPRYLVIGTGKKITLECSQTMGHDKMYWYQQDPGMELHLIHYSYGVNSTEKGDLSSESTVSRIRTEHFPLTLESARPSHTSQYLCASSGTESTDTQYFGPGTRLTVL.

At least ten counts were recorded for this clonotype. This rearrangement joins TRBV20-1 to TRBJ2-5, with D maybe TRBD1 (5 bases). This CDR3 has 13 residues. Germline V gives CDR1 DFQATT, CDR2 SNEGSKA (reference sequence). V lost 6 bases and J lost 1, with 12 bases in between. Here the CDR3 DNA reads TGCAGTGCCCTTACAGGTTTCCAAGAGACCCAGTACTTC. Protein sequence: CSALTGFQETQYF.

This chain's CDR3 is CASSSYGLAGDEQYF. CDR3 sequence (DNA): TGTGCCAGCAGCAGTTACGGACTAGCGGGAGACGAGCAGTACTTC. This chain joins TRBV11-1 and TRBJ2-7; 13 positions agree with TRBD2. Germline values: CDR1 SGHAT, CDR2 FQDESV (reference sequence). The CDR3 is made up of 15 amino acids. J was trimmed by 5 bases and V by 5 bases; bases with no gene match: 6.

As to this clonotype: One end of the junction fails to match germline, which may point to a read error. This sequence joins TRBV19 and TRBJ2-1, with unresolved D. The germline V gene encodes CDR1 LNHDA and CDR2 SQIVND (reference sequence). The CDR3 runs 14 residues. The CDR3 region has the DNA TGTGCCACTAGACAAGCCCCCTCCTACAATGGGCAGTTCTTC. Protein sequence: CATRQAPSYNGQFF.

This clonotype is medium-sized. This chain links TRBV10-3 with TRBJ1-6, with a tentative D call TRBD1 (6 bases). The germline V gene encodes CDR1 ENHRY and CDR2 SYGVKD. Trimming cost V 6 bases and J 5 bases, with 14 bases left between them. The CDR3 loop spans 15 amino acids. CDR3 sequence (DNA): TGTGCCATCAGGGCCTGGGGACAAGATAATTCACCCCTCCACTTT. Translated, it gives CAIRAWGQDNSPLHF.

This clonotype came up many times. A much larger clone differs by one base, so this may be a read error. The CDR3 reads CSAGTHGPNEQFF. The CDR3 region has the DNA TGCAGTGCAGGGACTCATGGTCCTAATGAGCAGTTCTTC. The J gene is TRBJ2-1, the V gene TRBV20-1, with D maybe TRBD2 (6 bases). This CDR3 has 13 amino acids. Germline V lookup: CDR1 DFQATT, CDR2 SNEGSKA (reference sequence). Trimming took 6 bases from V and 7 from J, leaving 16 bases between them.

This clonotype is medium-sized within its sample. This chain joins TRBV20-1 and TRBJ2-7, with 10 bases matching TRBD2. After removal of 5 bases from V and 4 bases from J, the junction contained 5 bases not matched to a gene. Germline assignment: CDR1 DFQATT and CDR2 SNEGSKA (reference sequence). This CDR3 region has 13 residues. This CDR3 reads CSASLAGRYEQYF. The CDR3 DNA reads TGCAGTGCTTCACTAGCGGGAAGGTACGAGCAGTACTTC.

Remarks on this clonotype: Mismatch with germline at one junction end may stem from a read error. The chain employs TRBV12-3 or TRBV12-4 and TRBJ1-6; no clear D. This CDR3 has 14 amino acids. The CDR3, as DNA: TGTGCCAGTAGTTCTGGACTGCCGAATTCACCCCTCCACTTT. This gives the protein CASSSGLPNSPLHF.

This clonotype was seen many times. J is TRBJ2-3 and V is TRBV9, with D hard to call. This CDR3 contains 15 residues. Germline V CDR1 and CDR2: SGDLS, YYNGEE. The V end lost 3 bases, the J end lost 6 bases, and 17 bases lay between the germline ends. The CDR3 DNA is TGTGCCAGCAGCGAGGAAATGACTCCAAGCGATACGCAGTATTTT. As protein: CASSEEMTPSDTQYF.

This chain's CDR3 is CASSLVGGAETQHF. The CDR3 nucleotides are TGTGCCAGCAGTTTAGTAGGGGGCGCGGAGACCCAGCATTTT. This rearrangement joins TRBV12-3 or TRBV12-4 to TRBJ1-5; 7 nucleotides agree with TRBD1. The trim removed 1 base at V and 11 bases at J, leaving 8 bases unmatched. There are 14 residues in the CDR3.

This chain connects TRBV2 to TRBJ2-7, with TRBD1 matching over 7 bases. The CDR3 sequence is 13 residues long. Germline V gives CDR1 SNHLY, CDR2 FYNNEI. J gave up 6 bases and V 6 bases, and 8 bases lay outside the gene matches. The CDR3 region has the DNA TGTGCCAGCAGCCGAGACAGGGACGGCGAGCAGTACGTC. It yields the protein CASSRDRDGEQYV.

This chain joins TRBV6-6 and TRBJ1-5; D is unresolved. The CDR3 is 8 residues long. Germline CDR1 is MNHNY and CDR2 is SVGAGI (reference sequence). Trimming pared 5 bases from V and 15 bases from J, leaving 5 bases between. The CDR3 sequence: CASSTRHF. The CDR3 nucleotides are TGTGCCAGCAGTACCCGGCATTTT.

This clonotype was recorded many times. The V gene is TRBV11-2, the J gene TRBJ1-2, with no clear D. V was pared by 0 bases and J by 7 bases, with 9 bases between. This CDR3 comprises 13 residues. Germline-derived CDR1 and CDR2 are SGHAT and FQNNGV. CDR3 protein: CASSLDRGSGYTF. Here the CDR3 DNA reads TGTGCCAGCAGCTTAGATCGAGGTAGTGGCTACACCTTC.